Below, 28 T cell receptor beta chains from the same sample are listed, as sequenced in a study of blood T cell repertoires in COVID-19. Only in-frame clones appear in the TCRdb table, and some are missing; sequencing was by immunoSEQ multiplex PCR. The table lists roughly 220,000 clones, more than 80% of them singletons. The source material was PBMCs or T cells enriched from blood (not recorded which). These receptors were obtained from a woman between 18 and 29 years old in a cohort exposed to, infected with or recovered from COVID-19 (not recorded which).

The chain recombines TRBV7-8 with TRBJ1-4; 8 positions match TRBD1. Germline V CDR1 and CDR2: SGHVS, FQNEAQ. V lost 5 bases to trimming and J lost 6 bases; unmatched junction nucleotides: 5. This CDR3 contains 14 residues. The CDR3 loop is CASSTGTGDEKLFF. The DNA for the CDR3 is TGTGCCAGCAGCACCGGGACAGGCGATGAAAAACTGTTTTTT.

This chain joins TRBV19 and TRBJ1-2, with 9 bases matching TRBD1. The V and J ends lost 4 bases and 4 bases, in that order; junction bases with no gene match: 4. The CDR3 totals 14 residues. Germline V lookup: CDR1 LNHDA, CDR2 SQIVND (reference sequence). The CDR3 sequence: CASSKGQGPYGYTF. The DNA for the CDR3 is TGTGCCAGTAGTAAGGGACAGGGACCCTATGGCTACACCTTC.

DNA of the CDR3: TGTGCCAGCAGCCGCAGTTACACTGAAGCTTTCTTT. Translation: CASSRSYTEAFF. The gene calls are TRBV14 and TRBJ1-1; D gene unclear. The germline gives CDR1 SGHDN, CDR2 FVKESK. The CDR3 has 12 amino acids. The V and J ends lost 4 bases and 3 bases respectively, with 6 bases between them.

J is TRBJ2-7 and V is TRBV3-1 (or the pseudogene TRBV3-2); D perhaps matches TRBD1 (6 bases). Germline CDR1 is LGHDT and CDR2 is YNNKEL (reference sequence). CDR3 size: 16 residues. V lost 0 bases and J lost 2, with 14 bases in between. This chain's CDR3 is CASSQEGAGSPYEQYF. Here the CDR3 DNA reads TGTGCCAGCAGCCAAGAGGGGGCAGGGTCACCCTACGAGCAGTACTTC.

The J gene is TRBJ1-6, the V gene TRBV7-9; 9 nucleotides agree with TRBD1. The germline V gene has CDR1 SEHNR and CDR2 FQNEAQ (reference sequence). This CDR3 region has 14 residues. V shed 4 bases, J shed 10 bases, and the junction held 5 bases outside the gene matches. CDR3 nucleotide sequence: TGTGCCAGCAGCTCCGGGACAGGGCGATCACCCCTCCACTTT. It is translated as CASSSGTGRSPLHF. The full variable domain, in which reference TRBV7-9 and TRBJ1-6 provide the parts outside the CDR3, is DTGVSQNPRHKITKRGQNVTFRCDPISEHNRLYWYRQTLGQGPEFLTYFQNEAQLEKSRLLSDRFSAERPKGSFSTLEIQRTEQGDSAMYLCASSSGTGRSPLHFGNGTRLTVT.

CDR3 sequence reads: CASSLRAGGNEKLFF. DNA for the CDR3: TGTGCCAGCAGCTTGAGGGCAGGGGGAAATGAAAAACTGTTTTTT. The chain has TRBV5-6 and TRBJ1-4, with 7 nucleotides matching TRBD1. This CDR3 is built from 15 residues. V was pared by 1 base and J by 5 bases, with 5 bases of the junction left unmatched. CDR1 and CDR2 from the germline V gene are SGHDT and YYEEEE.

The V gene is TRBV5-1, the J gene TRBJ2-1; TRBD2 agrees at 14 bases. The CDR3 covers 15 residues. Germline values: CDR1 SGHRS, CDR2 YFSETQ. The V gene end was trimmed by 4 bases and the J gene end by 7 bases; junction bases not matched to a gene: 4. The CDR3 spells CASSTRLAGGNEQFF. In DNA form, the CDR3 reads TGCGCCAGCAGCACCAGACTAGCGGGGGGGAATGAGCAGTTCTTC.

The V call is TRBV10-3, the J call TRBJ1-2, with no clear D. The CDR3 is made up of 13 amino acids. The germline V gene encodes CDR1 ENHRY and CDR2 SYGVKD. V was pared by 2 bases and J by 8 bases, with 12 bases between. CDR3 sequence (DNA): TGTGCCATCAGTGAGACGGAGAGAGAGGGCTACACCTTC. As protein: CAISETEREGYTF.

The rearrangement joins TRBV11-1 to TRBJ2-4; 9 nucleotides align to TRBD2. Trimming cost V 2 bases and J 8 bases; bases outside gene matches: 7. CDR1 SGHAT and CDR2 FQDESV come from the germline V gene (reference sequence). This CDR3 region has 15 residues. DNA of the CDR3: TGTGCCAGCAGCTTAAGGGCTAGCGGGGCGGACATTCAGTACTTC. Its protein is CASSLRASGADIQYF.

The genes are TRBV29-1 and TRBJ2-1; the match to TRBD1 covers 8 bases. The junction had 8 bases not matched to a gene; V was cut back by 7 bases and J by 3 bases. The CDR3 is 14 amino acids. Germline V lookup: CDR1 SQVTM, CDR2 ANQGSEA. CDR3 nucleotide sequence: TGCAGCGCCCTGACAGGGGATGGCTACAATGAGCAGTTCTTC. It translates to CSALTGDGYNEQFF.

Only one count was recorded for this clone. The J gene is TRBJ2-3, the V gene TRBV18, with D perhaps matching TRBD2 (5 bases). The V end was cut by 0 bases, the J end by 1 base, with 17 bases between. Germline assignment: CDR1 KGHSH and CDR2 LQKENI. CDR3 size: 18 residues. The CDR3 is CASSPPAEGSSGTDTQYF. Here the CDR3 DNA reads TGTGCCAGCTCACCACCGGCGGAAGGGAGTAGCGGCACAGATACGCAGTATTTT.

The genes are TRBV2 and TRBJ2-7; possibly TRBD2 for D (5 bases). Germline assignment: CDR1 SNHLY and CDR2 FYNNEI. CDR3 length equals 17 residues. With 3 bases removed from V and 0 bases from J, the gap between germline ends came to 18 bases. The CDR3 here is CASSERLGLGDSYEQYF. In nucleotides, the CDR3 is TGTGCCAGCAGTGAGAGACTGGGTCTCGGGGACTCCTACGAGCAGTACTTC. Complete variable domain (other parts from reference TRBV2 and TRBJ2-7): EPEVTQTPSHQVTQMGQEVILRCVPISNHLYFYWYRQILGQKVEFLVSFYNNEISEKSEIFDDQFSVERPDGSNFTLKIRSTKLEDSAMYFCASSERLGLGDSYEQYFGPGTRLTVT.

The chain joins TRBV3-1 (or the pseudogene TRBV3-2) to TRBJ2-3; D remains ambiguous. CDR1 is LGHDT, CDR2 YNNKEL, per germline (reference sequence). The CDR3 covers 12 residues. The ends were cut back, 3 bases at V and 4 bases at J, with 5 bases in the middle. CDR3 sequence (DNA): TGTGCCAGCAGCCAGAGGTCAGATACGCAGTATTTT. This translates into CASSQRSDTQYF.

The V and J genes are TRBV9 and TRBJ1-2; TRBD1 matches 7 bases. Germline V gene lookup returns CDR1 SGDLS and CDR2 YYNGEE. Unmatched junction bases numbered 1, after V lost 5 bases and J lost 6 bases. This CDR3 has 11 amino acids. As DNA, the CDR3 is TGTGCCAGCAGTACAGGGGATGGCTACACCTTC. This codes for CASSTGDGYTF.

The rearrangement joins TRBV11-2 to TRBJ2-5; 7 bases fit TRBD2. V trimming: 3 bases; J trimming: 5 bases; junction bases outside the gene matches: 9. The germline V gene has CDR1 SGHAT and CDR2 FQNNGV. The CDR3 runs to 15 residues. The CDR3 loop reads CASSFSGRAGETQYF. DNA of the CDR3: TGTGCCAGCAGCTTTTCAGGGAGGGCCGGGGAGACCCAGTACTTC.

This clone appeared once. The chain has TRBV24-1 and TRBJ2-2; D remains ambiguous. CDR3 length equals 15 residues. The V end lost 6 bases, the J end lost 5 bases, and 15 bases lay between the germline ends. Germline V CDR1 and CDR2: KGHDR, SFDVKD. In DNA, the CDR3 is TGTGCCACCAGTAGTGAGCTCGGAGAGACCGGGGAGCTGTTTTTT. This codes for CATSSELGETGELFF.

The V gene is TRBV9, the J gene TRBJ1-2; tentative D call: TRBD1 (5 bases). This CDR3 spans 15 amino acids. CDR1 is SGDLS, CDR2 YYNGEE, per germline. V dropped 0 bases and J dropped 2 bases, with 11 bases sitting between them. CDR3 sequence reads: CASSVVDTTNYGYTF. The CDR3 coding sequence is TGTGCCAGCAGCGTAGTGGACACTACAAACTATGGCTACACCTTC.

V usage is TRBV11-2 and J usage is TRBJ1-4; D not certain. This CDR3 contains 15 residues. Germline V CDR1 and CDR2: SGHAT, FQNNGV. Between the trimmed V and J ends, which lost 4 bases and 5 bases, there was a span of 14 bases. CDR3 sequence reads: CASSSWTEGNEKLFF. CDR3 nucleotide sequence: TGTGCCAGCAGCTCCTGGACGGAGGGCAATGAAAAACTGTTTTTT.

The chain carries TRBV5-4 and TRBJ1-2; 7 bases align to TRBD1. The CDR3 length is 16 residues. Trimming took 2 bases from V and 5 from J; bases not matched to a gene: 12. The germline gives CDR1 SGHNT, CDR2 YYREEE (reference sequence). The chain's CDR3 is CASSLEGALRKYGYTF. In DNA, the CDR3 is TGTGCCAGCAGCTTAGAGGGGGCGCTTAGGAAGTATGGCTACACCTTC.

Many counts were recorded for this clone. The V and J genes are TRBV28 and TRBJ1-1, with D possibly being TRBD1 (6 bases). The V gene's germline CDR1 is MDHEN and CDR2 SYDVKM. The V end lost 2 bases, the J end lost 5 bases, and 12 bases lay between the germline ends. This CDR3 is 14 amino acids long. Here the CDR3 DNA reads TGTGCCAGCAGTTTAGGTCAGGGGTTGACTGAAGCTTTCTTT. Encoded protein: CASSLGQGLTEAFF.

V is TRBV3-1 (or the pseudogene TRBV3-2) and J is TRBJ2-3, with 8 bases that match TRBD2. The V gene end was trimmed by 1 base and the J gene end by 6 bases; junction bases not matched to a gene: 0. The CDR3 consists of 13 residues. Germline V gene lookup returns CDR1 LGHDT and CDR2 YNNKEL (reference sequence). CDR3 region: CASSQGTSDTQYF. CDR3 bases: TGTGCCAGCAGCCAAGGGACTAGCGATACGCAGTATTTT.

The chain links TRBV15 to TRBJ2-5; 12 positions agree with TRBD2. Germline V gene sequence: CDR1 LNHNV, CDR2 YYDKDF (reference sequence). The CDR3 has 17 residues. Trimming removed 0 bases from V and 5 bases from J; junction bases left unmatched: 7. CDR3 residues: CATSRDPLAGGTETQYF. The CDR3 DNA reads TGTGCCACCAGCAGAGATCCCCTAGCGGGAGGGACTGAGACCCAGTACTTC.

The V gene is TRBV6-5, the J gene TRBJ2-2, with D hard to call. V gave up 4 bases and J gave up 2 bases, with 8 bases separating them. This CDR3 has 14 amino acids. The germline gives CDR1 MNHEY, CDR2 SVGAGI. The CDR3 loop reads CASSFLPNTGELFF. CDR3 sequence (DNA): TGTGCCAGCAGTTTCCTACCTAACACCGGGGAGCTGTTTTTT.

This rearrangement joins TRBV18 to TRBJ1-3, with D unresolved. Germline V CDR1 and CDR2: KGHSH, LQKENI. Trimming removed 3 bases from V and 2 bases from J, with 8 bases in between. The CDR3 is 14 amino acids. For the CDR3, the DNA is TGTGCCAGCTCACCGGCGGGGACTGGAAACACCATATATTTT. It is translated as CASSPAGTGNTIYF. Drawing the rest from reference TRBV18 and TRBJ1-3, the complete variable domain is NAGVMQNPRHLVRRRGQEARLRCSPMKGHSHVYWYRQLPEEGLKFMVYLQKENIIDESGMPKERFSAEFPKEGPSILRIQQVVRGDSAAYFCASSPAGTGNTIYFGEGSWLTVV.

The rearrangement joins TRBV23-1 to TRBJ1-2, with D perhaps matching TRBD1 (5 bases). TRBV23-1 is reported as an ORF; its role is uncertain. CDR3 length: 14 residues. V was clipped by 6 bases and J by 6 bases, with 17 bases between them. The CDR3 region has the DNA TGCGCCAGCAGCCCCCAGGGAAATCGGAATGGCTACACCTTC. Amino acids: CASSPQGNRNGYTF.

V is TRBV24-1 and J is TRBJ1-4, with 9 bases fitting TRBD1. V lost 9 bases, J lost 3 bases, and 7 bases stayed unmatched. The germline V gene encodes CDR1 KGHDR and CDR2 SFDVKD. CDR3 length: 15 amino acids. CDR3: CATGARTGANEKLFF. As DNA, the CDR3 is TGTGCCACCGGTGCCCGGACAGGGGCTAATGAAAAACTGTTTTTT.

This clone has more than one count but fewer than ten. The rearrangement uses TRBV7-9 and TRBJ1-1, with D possibly matching TRBD1 (6 bases). With 0 bases removed from V and 6 bases from J, the gap between germline ends came to 11 bases. Germline-derived CDR1 and CDR2 are SEHNR and FQNEAQ (reference sequence). The CDR3 covers 14 residues. The CDR3 reads CASSLAGGGAEAFF. Here the CDR3 DNA reads TGTGCCAGCAGCTTAGCCGGAGGGGGGGCTGAAGCTTTCTTT.

In DNA, the CDR3 is TGTGCCTGGGACCTTGGAAGGGGGCAAGAAAAACTGTTTTTT. Encoded protein: CAWDLGRGQEKLFF. This chain connects TRBV30 to TRBJ1-4, with TRBD1 matching over 7 bases. The CDR3 totals 14 residues. V shed 5 bases, J shed 8 bases, and the junction held 11 bases outside the gene matches. Germline V gene sequence: CDR1 GTSNPN, CDR2 SVGIG (reference sequence).